This passage covers 8 T cell receptor beta chains from one sample sequenced in a study of a mutant IDH1 vaccine in newly diagnosed glioma. The time point was: baseline, week 1 (first vaccination visit). Indicated treatment: pre-vaccination baseline after standard-of-care therapy. Assay used: immunoSEQ multiplex PCR; TCRdb lists only in-frame clones, some missing. The table has tens of thousands of clones, around 80% seen once. The source was PBMCs, collected from a glioma patient treated with radiotherapy, temozolomide or both. The receptors derive from a man between 18 and 35 years old with glioma.

CDR3 sequence (DNA): TGCGCCAGCAGCCAAGCCTTTGGAGGGACCCTCTACGAGCAGTACTTC. It encodes CASSQAFGGTLYEQYF. The chain carries TRBV4-1 and TRBJ2-7; possible D gene TRBD2, 6 bases. Per germline, CDR1 MGHRA and CDR2 YSYEKL. V lost 1 base and J 3 bases, leaving 16 bases between the germline ends. The CDR3 has 16 amino acids.

V gene TRBV27 combines with J gene TRBJ2-5; no reliable D call. The CDR3 sequence is 15 residues long. Deletions cut 0 bases from V and 5 bases from J, with 13 bases between. Looked up from germline, CDR1 is MNHEY and CDR2 is SMNVEV (reference sequence). The CDR3 DNA is TGTGCCAGCAGTTTATCCGCTGGGGATTTTGAGACCCAGTACTTC. Translation gives CASSLSAGDFETQYF.

This chain uses TRBV6-5 with TRBJ1-3, with D unclear. V lost 8 bases and J 0 bases, leaving 14 bases between the germline ends. CDR1 is MNHEY, CDR2 SVGAGI, per germline. CDR3 length: 15 amino acids. CDR3 coding DNA: TGTGCCAGCTCCGAGATTCAACGCTCTGGAAACACCATATATTTT. Translating gives CASSEIQRSGNTIYF.

This chain joins TRBV2 and TRBJ1-3; no definite D call. This CDR3 spans 14 amino acids. V was cut by 1 base and J by 4 bases, with 8 bases left in between. Germline V CDR1 and CDR2: SNHLY, FYNNEI. Here the CDR3 reads CASSEGFNGNTIYF. The CDR3 region has the DNA TGTGCCAGCAGTGAAGGTTTCAACGGAAACACCATATATTTT.

The rearrangement links TRBV9 to TRBJ1-1; possibly TRBD1 for D (6 bases). CDR1 and CDR2 (germline): SGDLS, YYNGEE. The ends were cut back, 3 bases at V and 0 bases at J, with 12 bases in the middle. This CDR3 has 15 amino acids. CDR3 protein: CASSGGGILNTEAFF. The CDR3 region has the DNA TGTGCCAGCAGCGGAGGGGGTATCTTGAACACTGAAGCTTTCTTT.

This chain links TRBV7-2 with TRBJ2-3; TRBD1 matches at 8 bases. Germline-derived CDR1 and CDR2 are SGHTA and FQGNSA. The CDR3 sequence is 14 residues long. The trim removed 7 bases at V and 1 base at J, leaving 4 bases unmatched. In DNA, the CDR3 is TGTGCCAGCAACAAGGACAGGGGCACAGATACGCAGTATTTT. Translating gives CASNKDRGTDTQYF.

To note about this clone: One end of the junction varies from germline; a read error may be responsible. The rearrangement links TRBV13 to TRBJ1-2, with a tentative D call TRBD1 (5 bases). CDR1 PRHDT and CDR2 FYEKMQ come from the germline V gene (reference sequence). The CDR3 is 15 residues long. CDR3 protein: CASSIGPDRNYGYTF. The CDR3 DNA reads TGTGCCAGCAGCATAGGGCCCGACAGAAACTATGGCTACACCTTC.

This chain joins TRBV4-3 and TRBJ1-5, with D uncertain. V dropped 0 bases and J dropped 2 bases, with 5 bases sitting between them. Per germline, CDR1 LGHNA and CDR2 YSLEER. The CDR3 extends over 14 amino acids. The CDR3 protein is CASSQDRGNQPQHF. The CDR3 DNA reads TGCGCCAGCAGCCAAGATCGGGGCAATCAGCCCCAGCATTTT.